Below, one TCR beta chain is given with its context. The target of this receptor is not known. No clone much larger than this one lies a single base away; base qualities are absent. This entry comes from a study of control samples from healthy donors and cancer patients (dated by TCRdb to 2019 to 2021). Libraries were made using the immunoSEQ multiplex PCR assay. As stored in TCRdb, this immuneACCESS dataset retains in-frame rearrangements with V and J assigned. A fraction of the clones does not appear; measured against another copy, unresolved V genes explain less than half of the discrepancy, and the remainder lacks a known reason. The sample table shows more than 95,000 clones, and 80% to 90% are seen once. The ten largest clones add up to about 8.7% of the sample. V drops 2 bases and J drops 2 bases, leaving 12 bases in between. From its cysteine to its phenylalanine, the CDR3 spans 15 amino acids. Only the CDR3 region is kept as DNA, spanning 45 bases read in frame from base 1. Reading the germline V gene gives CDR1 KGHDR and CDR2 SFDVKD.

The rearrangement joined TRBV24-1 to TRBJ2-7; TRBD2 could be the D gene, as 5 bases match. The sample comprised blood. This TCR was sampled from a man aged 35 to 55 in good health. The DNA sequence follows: TGTGCCACCAGTGATTCGAGGGTCCCTCCCTACGAGCAGTACTTC. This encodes CATSDSRVPPYEQYF.